What follows are 21 T cell receptor beta chains derived from one specimen sequenced in a study of shared clonotypes between healthy human individuals. Naive CD8 cells, CD45RO-negative and positively selected for CCR7, excluded terminally differentiated effector memory CD45RA+ cells. This table comes from immunoSEQ multiplex PCR, and its TCRdb copy is limited to in-frame clones, with some not included. Here the sample spans a few million clones, 90% to 95% being singletons. The sequenced material came from naive CD8+ T cells from PBMCs. Source of these receptors: a man aged 18 to 30 in good health. Some clones in this sample may be carry-over from other donors' samples.

This chain connects TRBV7-8 to TRBJ2-5; 8 bases are shared with TRBD1. CDR3 length: 14 amino acids. J lost 3 bases, V lost 4 bases, and 4 bases had no gene match. The V gene's germline CDR1 is SGHVS and CDR2 FQNEAQ. The DNA of the CDR3 is TGTGCCAGCAGCTCACACAGGGGGAAAGAGACCCAGTACTTC. Amino acid sequence: CASSSHRGKETQYF.

The chain joins TRBV27 to TRBJ1-6; D might be TRBD1 (6 bases). Trimming cost V 5 bases and J 6 bases, with 8 bases left between them. Germline values: CDR1 MNHEY, CDR2 SMNVEV (reference sequence). The CDR3 contains 13 residues. The CDR3 reads CASSTRGNSPLHF. CDR3 nucleotides: TGTGCCAGCAGTACCAGGGGTAATTCACCCCTCCACTTT.

The chain joins TRBV27 to TRBJ1-1; TRBD1 is a possible D gene (5 bases). Trimming left V 5 bases short and J 1 base short, with 20 bases between. Germline-derived CDR1 and CDR2 are MNHEY and SMNVEV (reference sequence). The CDR3 length is 17 residues. The DNA for the CDR3 is TGTGCCAGCAGTACCTACCTCCGACTGACAGAGAACACTGAAGCTTTCTTT. It codes for CASSTYLRLTENTEAFF.

The CDR3 DNA is TGTGCCAGCAGCCAAGAAACGCAGGGAGTGAACACTGAAGCTTTCTTT. Amino acid sequence: CASSQETQGVNTEAFF. The chain combines TRBV4-2 with TRBJ1-1, with D tentatively TRBD1 (5 bases). V lost 0 bases and J 0 bases, leaving 11 bases between the germline ends. The CDR3 contains 16 residues. Per the germline V gene, CDR1 is LGHNA and CDR2 is YNFKEQ.

This clone has just a few counts. Other DNA sequences of this sample code for an identical CDR3. The chain carries TRBV7-9 and TRBJ2-7, with D uncertain. The CDR3 runs 13 residues. Germline values: CDR1 SEHNR, CDR2 FQNEAQ (reference sequence). The V gene lost 0 bases and the J gene lost 1 base, with 4 bases spanning the gap. CDR3 amino acids: CASSLAGSYEQYF. CDR3 coding DNA: TGTGCCAGCAGCTTAGCGGGGTCCTACGAGCAGTACTTC.

This clone was detected a few times. DNA of the CDR3: TGTGCCTGGGACAGGGAGGAGGGCTACACCTTC. This translates into CAWDREEGYTF. The gene calls are TRBV30 and TRBJ1-2; 7 bases agree with TRBD1. V trimming: 5 bases; J trimming: 8 bases; junction bases outside the gene matches: 5. Per germline, CDR1 GTSNPN and CDR2 SVGIG (reference sequence). This CDR3 is 11 amino acids long.

In its sample, this clone was seen once. The gene calls are TRBV11-2 and TRBJ1-1, with D unclear. V was shortened by 3 bases and J by 1 base, with 6 bases between the two germline ends. This CDR3 contains 13 residues. Germline V gene sequence: CDR1 SGHAT, CDR2 FQNNGV. The CDR3 loop is CASSFLTNTEAFF. The CDR3 DNA reads as TGTGCCAGCAGCTTTTTAACGAACACTGAAGCTTTCTTT.

The chain combines TRBV6-5 with TRBJ2-7; TRBD2 matches at 7 bases. Trimming cost V 2 bases and J 3 bases; bases outside gene matches: 7. This CDR3 has 15 amino acids. The germline gives CDR1 MNHEY, CDR2 SVGAGI. The CDR3 loop reads CASSYMDGGSYEQYF. Here the CDR3 DNA reads TGTGCCAGCAGTTACATGGACGGGGGGAGCTACGAGCAGTACTTC.

With regard to this clone: This same CDR3 is encoded by further DNA sequences in the sample. The J gene is TRBJ1-2, the V gene TRBV5-1; a possible D gene is TRBD1 (5 bases). This CDR3 comprises 14 residues. Deletions cut 4 bases from V and 0 bases from J, with 10 bases between. CDR1 SGHRS and CDR2 YFSETQ come from the germline V gene. CDR3 DNA sequence: TGCGCCAGCAGCCTTGGGACCGCTAACTATGGCTACACCTTC. Amino acid sequence: CASSLGTANYGYTF.

This clone was recorded only once. The chain is built from TRBV9 and TRBJ2-1; maybe TRBD1 (6 bases). Per germline, CDR1 SGDLS and CDR2 YYNGEE. The CDR3 has 13 amino acids. Trimming stripped 4 bases from V and 6 bases from J, with 11 bases between. This chain's CDR3 is CASSTGTPNEQFF. CDR3 sequence (DNA): TGTGCCAGCAGCACTGGGACACCCAATGAGCAGTTCTTC. Looking up the rest from reference TRBV9 and TRBJ2-1 gives the full variable domain: DSGVTQTPKHLITATGQRVTLRCSPRSGDLSVYWYQQSLDQGLQFLIQYYNGEERAKGNILERFSAQQFPDLHSELNLSSLELGDSALYFCASSTGTPNEQFFGPGTRLTVL.

V gene TRBV19 combines with J gene TRBJ2-7, with D tentatively TRBD1 (5 bases). The germline gives CDR1 LNHDA, CDR2 SQIVND (reference sequence). V was cut by 3 bases and J by 1 base, with 22 bases left in between. The CDR3 loop spans 18 amino acids. Here the CDR3 DNA reads TGTGCCAGTAGTATTACCTACGACAGTGCCGACACATCCTACGAGCAGTACTTC. This sequence encodes CASSITYDSADTSYEQYF.

The chain carries TRBV27 and TRBJ1-1; D is possibly TRBD1 (5 bases). Trimming removed 3 bases at V and 5 bases at J, with 13 bases between. The CDR3 runs to 14 residues. Germline V gene data show CDR1 as MNHEY and CDR2 as SMNVEV (reference sequence). The CDR3 sequence is CASSFGGLLTEAFF. CDR3 bases: TGTGCCAGCAGTTTCGGGGGACTTTTGACTGAAGCTTTCTTT.

The gene calls are TRBV29-1 and TRBJ1-2, with 7 bases lining up with TRBD1. Germline V gives CDR1 SQVTM, CDR2 ANQGSEA. J lost 5 bases, V lost 0 bases, and 18 bases had no gene match. The CDR3 runs 18 residues. The CDR3: CSVEDFGARQGWLYGYTF. The CDR3 nucleotides read TGCAGCGTTGAAGACTTCGGGGCCCGACAGGGTTGGCTATATGGCTACACCTTC.

The chain employs TRBV28 and TRBJ1-3; D gene uncertain. This CDR3 has 16 residues. V gave up 6 bases and J gave up 0 bases, with 15 bases separating them. The germline V gene encodes CDR1 MDHEN and CDR2 SYDVKM. In DNA, the CDR3 is TGTGCCAGCAGCCCTCGATGGAGGGACTCTGGAAACACCATATATTTT. It yields the protein CASSPRWRDSGNTIYF.

This chain connects TRBV7-8 to TRBJ1-4; D is uncertain. The germline gives CDR1 SGHVS, CDR2 FQNEAQ. V was cut by 1 base and J by 0 bases, with 9 bases left in between. This CDR3 has 16 amino acids. This chain's CDR3 is CASSLGVTPTNEKLFF. The CDR3 DNA is TGTGCCAGCAGCTTAGGGGTGACACCAACTAATGAAAAACTGTTTTTT.

A note on this clone: The same CDR3 also results from other DNA sequences found in this sample. The V call is TRBV30, the J call TRBJ2-7; 10 bases fit TRBD1. This CDR3 is built from 18 residues. V was pared by 0 bases and J by 7 bases, with 18 bases of the junction left unmatched. From germline, CDR1 is GTSNPN and CDR2 SVGIG (reference sequence). The CDR3 sequence: CAWSVQVYGTGVLEEQYF. Here the CDR3 DNA reads TGTGCCTGGAGTGTACAAGTCTATGGGACAGGGGTTTTGGAAGAGCAGTACTTC.

Points on this clone: The sample holds other DNA sequences that translate to the same CDR3. The CDR3 reads CASRLAGQETQYF. The CDR3 nucleotides are TGTGCCAGTAGACTAGCGGGCCAAGAGACCCAGTACTTC. The rearrangement uses TRBV19 and TRBJ2-5, with 9 bases lining up with TRBD2. From germline, CDR1 is LNHDA and CDR2 SQIVND (reference sequence). The ends lost 6 bases at V and 1 base at J; junction bases unmatched: 0. The CDR3 totals 13 residues. Drawing the rest from reference TRBV19 and TRBJ2-5, the complete variable domain is DGGITQSPKYLFRKEGQNVTLSCEQNLNHDAMYWYRQDPGQGLRLIYYSQIVNDFQKGDIAEGYSVSREKKESFPLTVTSAQKNPTAFYLCASRLAGQETQYFGPGTRLLVL.

The chain recombines TRBV25-1 with TRBJ2-5, with 12 nucleotides matching TRBD2. Germline trimming cut 7 bases from V and 4 bases from J; bases unmatched to any gene: 1. The CDR3 length is 13 residues. Germline V gives CDR1 MGHDK, CDR2 SYGVNS. DNA of the CDR3: TGTGCCAGCACTAGCGGGAGGGGAGAGACCCAGTACTTC. It translates to CASTSGRGETQYF.

The J gene is TRBJ1-4, the V gene TRBV2; tentative D call: TRBD1 (5 bases). The CDR3 totals 16 residues. Trimming left V 0 bases short and J 0 bases short, with 8 bases between. Germline loops: CDR1 SNHLY, CDR2 FYNNEI. The CDR3 here is CASSEAGQTTNEKLFF. In DNA form, the CDR3 reads TGTGCCAGCAGTGAAGCGGGGCAGACAACTAATGAAAAACTGTTTTTT.

The chain recombines TRBV5-1 with TRBJ2-7; 9 bases map to TRBD2. CDR1 and CDR2 from the germline V gene are SGHRS and YFSETQ. The trim removed 4 bases at V and 0 bases at J, leaving 5 bases unmatched. The CDR3 has 15 amino acids. In nucleotides, the CDR3 is TGCGCCAGCAGCACAGGACTAGCGCTCTCCTACGAGCAGTACTTC. As protein: CASSTGLALSYEQYF.

The rearrangement uses TRBV23-1 and TRBJ1-5, with a tentative D call TRBD1 (6 bases). TRBV23-1 carries the ORF label, with uncertain function. CDR3 length: 16 amino acids. Trimming took 10 bases from V and 0 from J, leaving 19 bases between them. This chain's CDR3 is CATLGGGRGSNQPQHF. The CDR3 DNA reads TGCGCCACCTTGGGTGGGGGGCGCGGTAGCAATCAGCCCCAGCATTTT.